The T cell receptor beta chain described here comes from a study of blood T cell repertoires in COVID-19. Across the study: Samples came from the United States, Italy and Spain, spanning acute and convalescent COVID-19. Nucleic acid was either cDNA or gDNA, and it came from T cells, B-cell-depleted T cells, or PBMCs.

Original handling: Amplified reference gene primers provided the basis for estimating nucleated cell counts. Method: immunoSEQ multiplex PCR; TCRdb's copy keeps in-frame clones and lacks some. The V and J calls and clone size are taken from that table; D and trimming were inferred from the DNA. The sample records about 200,000 clones, around 88% being singletons. Germline V CDR1 and CDR2: GTSNPN, SVGIG (reference sequence). V dropped 5 bases and J dropped 0 bases, with 16 bases sitting between them. The CDR3 contains 16 residues. Participants' own reports of clinical history determined their cohort assignment.

The chain joins TRBV30 to TRBJ1-4; tentative D call: TRBD1 (5 bases). The TCR originated in a man aged 40-55 years with acute COVID-19. The sequenced material came from PBMCs or T cells enriched from blood (not recorded which). In nucleotides, the CDR3 is TGTGCCTGGGCCCCCCTGGGAGGGGCAACTAATGAAAAACTGTTTTTT. This codes for CAWAPLGGATNEKLFF.